A selection of T cell receptor beta chains follows, all from one sample in a study of T cell repertoires in cytomegalovirus infection. TCRdb reprocessed the reads via MiXCR and lists one record per CDR3 protein. The sample lists roughly 760,000 distinct CDR3 sequences; 35% to 45% were seen once. Sequenced material: PBMCs. Receptor source: a human donor in good health (CMV status not recorded). Some clones in this sample may be carry-over from other donors' samples. The CDR3 runs from the conserved cysteine through the conserved F or W. D genes are given only for firm matches. Only some rows state a clone size, as once, few, many or a class for expanded clones.

v_gene,abundance,j_gene,d_gene,CDR3aa,CDR3nt
TRBV6-5,few,TRBJ2-7,.,CASSPSDFLYEQYF,TGTGCCAGCAGCCCCTCGGACTTCCTCTACGAGCAGTACTTC
TRBV27,.,TRBJ1-2,TRBD1,CASSLFSATTPGQGTHGYTF,TGTGCCAGCAGTTTATTTAGCGCAACAACCCCGGGACAGGGGACCCATGGCTACACCTTC
TRBV6-1,few,TRBJ2-3,.,CASSESASRNTDTQYF,TGTGCCAGCAGTGAATCGGCTAGCCGGAACACAGATACGCAGTATTTT
TRBV20-1,few,TRBJ2-7,TRBD1,CSARGDSSAYEQYF,TGCAGTGCTAGAGGGGACAGCTCAGCCTACGAGCAGTACTTC
TRBV12-3/TRBV12-4,few,TRBJ2-1,.,CASTMVTTGSSYNEQFF,TGTGCCAGCACCATGGTAACGACAGGCAGCTCCTACAATGAGCAGTTCTTC
TRBV9,.,TRBJ1-2,TRBD1,CASSVGPGGNYGYTF,TGTGCCAGCAGCGTTGGTCCAGGGGGGAACTATGGCTACACCTTC
TRBV7-6,many,TRBJ2-1,TRBD1,CASSTGTGDEQFF,TGTGCCAGCAGCACCGGGACAGGGGATGAGCAGTTCTTC
TRBV7-6,few,TRBJ2-1,.,CASSLGSQRGNEQFF,TGTGCCAGCAGCTTAGGTTCCCAACGGGGCAATGAGCAGTTCTTC
TRBV19,few,TRBJ2-1,TRBD2,CASSFRRTSGYNEQFF,TGTGCCAGTAGTTTCCGGCGGACTAGCGGGTACAATGAGCAGTTCTTC
TRBV12-3/TRBV12-4,.,TRBJ1-1,.,CASSSEVYTEAFF,TGTGCCAGCAGTTCTGAGGTTTACACTGAAGCTTTCTTT
TRBV2,.,TRBJ1-6,.,CASTLRTKDSPLHF,TGTGCCAGCACCCTGAGGACGAAAGATTCACCCCTCCACTTT
TRBV24-1,.,TRBJ2-1,TRBD2,CATSEGTSEYNEQFF,TGTGCCACCAGTGAGGGGACTAGCGAGTACAATGAGCAGTTCTTC
TRBV7-9,.,TRBJ1-1,.,CASSEPGAGMNTEALF,TGTGCCAGCAGCGAACCAGGGGCGGGGATGAACACTGAAGCTTTGTTT